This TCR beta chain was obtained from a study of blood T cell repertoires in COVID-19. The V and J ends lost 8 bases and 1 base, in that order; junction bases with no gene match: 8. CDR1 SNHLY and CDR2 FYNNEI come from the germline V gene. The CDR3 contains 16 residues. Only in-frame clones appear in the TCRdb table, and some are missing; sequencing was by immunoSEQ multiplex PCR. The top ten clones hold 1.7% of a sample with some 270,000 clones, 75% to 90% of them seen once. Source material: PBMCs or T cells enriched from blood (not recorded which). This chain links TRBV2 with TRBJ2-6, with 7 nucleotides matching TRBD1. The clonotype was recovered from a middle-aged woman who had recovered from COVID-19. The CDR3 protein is CASVPNRGSGANVLTF. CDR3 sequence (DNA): TGTGCCAGCGTACCGAACAGGGGATCTGGGGCCAACGTCCTGACTTTC.